Presented here are 16 T cell receptor beta chains from one specimen sequenced in a study of human T cells and chemical hapten exposure. Time point specified: healthy volunteer bleed at 6 weeks. Extraction of total RNA was performed on unfractionated whole blood. TCRdb reprocessed the RACE reads with MiXCR, giving one entry per CDR3 protein. The table has more than 75,000 distinct CDR3 sequences, about 8.7% seen once. The sequenced sample consisted of whole blood. Receptors were obtained from a male donor in good health. Some clones in this sample may be carry-over from other donors' samples.

This clonotype was found once. This sequence may be a read error, since a much larger clone differs from it by one base. This chain joins TRBV7-9 and TRBJ2-3; weak D call: TRBD1 (5 bases). CDR1 and CDR2 from the germline V gene are SEHNR and FQNEAQ (reference sequence). This CDR3 region has 14 residues. V lost 6 bases to trimming and J lost 2 bases, with 12 bases between them. The CDR3 region has the DNA TGTGCCAGCAGATCTCAGGACAACACAGATACGCAGTATTTT. Residues: CASRSQDNTDTQYF.

This clonotype occurred many times. This chain uses TRBV10-3 with TRBJ1-4; D gene ambiguous. The CDR3 consists of 11 residues. V was cut by 11 bases and J by 6 bases, with 10 bases left in between. From germline, CDR1 is ENHRY and CDR2 SYGVKD. The CDR3 nucleotides read TGTGCCTCAAAGGGTGATGAAAAACTGTTTTTT. It encodes CASKGDEKLFF.

The table lists this clonotype with a few counts. The chain uses TRBV7-2 and TRBJ2-3, with D maybe TRBD1 (5 bases). Trimming removed 5 bases from V and 8 bases from J, with 8 bases in between. CDR3 length equals 11 residues. Looked up from germline, CDR1 is SGHTA and CDR2 is FQGNSA. This CDR3 is CASSIRGTQYF. The CDR3, as DNA: TGTGCCAGCAGCATAAGGGGTACGCAGTATTTT.

This CDR3 reads CASTRTSSYNEQFF. CDR3 in DNA: TGTGCCAGCACCAGGACTAGCTCCTACAATGAGCAGTTCTTC. V gene TRBV7-8 combines with J gene TRBJ2-1; 7 bases agree with TRBD2. This CDR3 is 14 amino acids long. V trimming: 7 bases; J trimming: 0 bases; junction bases outside the gene matches: 3. In germline, CDR1 is SGHVS, CDR2 FQNEAQ.

The chain has TRBV14 and TRBJ2-2; D ambiguous. V shed 0 bases and J shed 4 bases, with 3 bases lying between them. This CDR3 region has 13 residues. The germline V gene encodes CDR1 SGHDN and CDR2 FVKESK. CDR3: CASSQDRTGELFF. The DNA for the CDR3 is TGTGCCAGCAGCCAAGATCGCACCGGGGAGCTGTTTTTT.

CDR3 DNA sequence: TGTGCCAGCAGCCAAGATTGGAAGAGGGAGCAGTTCTTC. It yields the protein CASSQDWKREQFF. The chain uses TRBV14 and TRBJ2-1; D ambiguous. CDR3 length equals 13 residues. From germline, CDR1 is SGHDN and CDR2 FVKESK. Trimming took off 0 bases at V and 10 bases at J, with 10 bases between the two ends.

This clonotype has just a few counts. The chain links TRBV7-2 to TRBJ2-3; 7 nucleotides align to TRBD1. This CDR3 has 14 amino acids. Unmatched junction bases numbered 2, after V lost 5 bases and J lost 0 bases. Germline CDR1 SGHTA, CDR2 FQGNSA. Here the CDR3 reads CASSMGQSTDTQYF. The CDR3 DNA follows: TGTGCCAGCAGCATGGGACAGAGCACAGATACGCAGTATTTT.

This clonotype showed up many times. This chain links TRBV6-5 with TRBJ2-7; TRBD1 is a possible D gene (5 bases). This CDR3 spans 14 amino acids. Trimming shortened V by 3 bases and J by 3 bases, and 12 bases separated the two germline ends. Germline loops: CDR1 MNHEY, CDR2 SVGAGI. CDR3 sequence: CASSYGQTHYEQYF. CDR3 in DNA: TGTGCCAGCAGTTATGGACAAACCCACTACGAGCAGTACTTC.

The chain combines TRBV10-3 with TRBJ1-1, with 9 bases that match TRBD1. Germline CDR1 is ENHRY and CDR2 is SYGVKD. The CDR3 has 15 amino acids. J gave up 7 bases and V 0 bases, and 6 bases lay outside the gene matches. The CDR3 sequence: CAISESGTGLGEAFF. CDR3 nucleotides: TGTGCCATCAGTGAGTCGGGGACAGGGTTGGGTGAAGCTTTCTTT.

The chain links TRBV3-1 to TRBJ2-7; no firm D call. V was shortened by 0 bases and J by 2 bases, with 11 bases between the two germline ends. Germline V gives CDR1 LGHDT, CDR2 YNNKEL (reference sequence). The CDR3 has 15 amino acids. For the CDR3, the DNA is TGTGCCAGCAGCCAAGATGGTACTGGAGCCTACGAGCAGTACTTC. Its protein product is CASSQDGTGAYEQYF.

This clonotype was observed a few times. The chain recombines TRBV20-1 with TRBJ1-4; 12 nucleotides match TRBD1. With V trimmed by 2 bases and J by 8 bases, 9 bases remained unmatched. Germline lookup yields CDR1 DFQATT and CDR2 SNEGSKA (reference sequence). The CDR3 has 16 residues. CDR3 region: CSARTGTGGSREKLFF. Here the CDR3 DNA reads TGCAGTGCTAGAACCGGGACAGGGGGCTCGAGAGAAAAACTGTTTTTT.

J is TRBJ2-3 and V is TRBV21-1; TRBD1 is the table's D call and was not checked against the DNA. TRBV21-1 corresponds to a pseudogene. The CDR3 has 14 amino acids. The CDR3 spells CARRGTGGKDTQYF. CDR3 nucleotides: TGTGCCAGGAGAGGGACAGGGGGCAAAGATACGCAGTATTTT.

This rearrangement joins TRBV20-1 to TRBJ1-1, with 7 bases aligning to TRBD1. Germline assignment: CDR1 DFQATT and CDR2 SNEGSKA (reference sequence). V lost 1 base, J lost 10 bases, and 6 bases stayed unmatched. This CDR3 region has 12 residues. CDR3 bases: TGCAGTGCTAGAGTCCCGACAGGGTTAGCTTTCTTT. It is translated as CSARVPTGLAFF.

This clonotype has ten or more counts. V gene TRBV20-1 combines with J gene TRBJ2-1; 8 nucleotides line up with TRBD1. The germline gives CDR1 DFQATT, CDR2 SNEGSKA (reference sequence). The CDR3 totals 16 residues. Trimming removed 0 bases from V and 10 bases from J; junction bases left unmatched: 14. This CDR3 reads CSARDLARDRFWEQFF. The CDR3 bases are TGCAGTGCTAGAGACCTTGCCCGGGACAGGTTTTGGGAGCAGTTCTTC.

In this sample, this clonotype turned up a few times. The V gene is TRBV29-1, the J gene TRBJ2-3; tentative D call: TRBD2 (5 bases). In germline, CDR1 is SQVTM, CDR2 ANQGSEA. The CDR3 sequence is 13 residues long. The ends were cut back, 4 bases at V and 4 bases at J, with 12 bases in the middle. The DNA for the CDR3 is TGCAGCGTTGTAGGAGCGAGGGCAGATACGCAGTATTTT. This gives the protein CSVVGARADTQYF.

This clonotype was recorded at least ten times. V is TRBV6-1 and J is TRBJ2-6, with unresolved D. CDR1 and CDR2 (germline): MNHNS, SASEGT. Trimming cost V 2 bases and J 4 bases, with 9 bases left between them. The CDR3 has 15 amino acids. The CDR3 loop reads CASSERVTGANVLTF. The CDR3 bases are TGTGCCAGCAGTGAACGGGTAACCGGGGCCAACGTCCTGACTTTC.